The next 9 T cell receptor beta chains were all read from a single sample in a study of cytomegalovirus exposure and HLA in healthy donors. This table comes from immunoSEQ multiplex PCR, and its TCRdb copy is limited to in-frame clones, with some not included. There are 150,000 to 200,000 clones in the sample; around 81% occur only once, and around 2.4% lies in the top ten. The sample was PBMCs. The receptors here all came from a man younger than 45 in good health and CMV-seropositive.

V gene TRBV5-6 combines with J gene TRBJ1-2, with 9 bases lining up with TRBD1. J gave up 3 bases and V 5 bases, and 2 bases lay outside the gene matches. The V gene's germline CDR1 is SGHDT and CDR2 YYEEEE. The CDR3 is 13 residues long. CDR3 coding DNA: TGTGCCAGCAGTCGGACAGGGGACTATGGCTACACCTTC. Translating gives CASSRTGDYGYTF.

This chain uses TRBV4-3 with TRBJ1-6; 8 bases are shared with TRBD1. Germline loops: CDR1 LGHNA, CDR2 YSLEER. The junction had 15 bases not matched to a gene; V was cut back by 0 bases and J by 8 bases. This CDR3 has 19 amino acids. The CDR3 region is CASSQDLAGGASLDSPLHF. In DNA form, the CDR3 reads TGCGCCAGCAGCCAAGATTTGGCAGGGGGCGCCTCGCTGGATTCACCCCTCCACTTT.

This clone was counted only a few times. The junction departs from the called germline gene at one end, perhaps through a read error. The chain combines TRBV6-4 with TRBJ2-2; D might be TRBD2 (5 bases). Per the germline V gene, CDR1 is MRHNA and CDR2 is SNTAGT. This CDR3 is built from 13 residues. The CDR3 nucleotides read TGTGCCAGCAGTGACACGGGCACCGGGGATCTGTTTTTT. It translates to CASSDTGTGDLFF.

The chain joins TRBV9 to TRBJ2-7; 7 nucleotides align to TRBD2. CDR1 SGDLS and CDR2 YYNGEE come from the germline V gene. The CDR3 is 15 amino acids. V was pared by 0 bases and J by 1 base, with 4 bases of the junction left unmatched. CDR3: CASSVASGLSYEQYF. In nucleotides, the CDR3 is TGTGCCAGCAGCGTAGCTAGCGGACTTTCCTACGAGCAGTACTTC.

V usage is TRBV7-3 and J usage is TRBJ1-1; 7 bases align to TRBD1. The CDR3 totals 14 residues. The V segment lost 5 bases and the J segment 4 bases; nucleotides outside the gene matches: 7. Germline lookup yields CDR1 SGHTA and CDR2 FQGTGA. The chain's CDR3 is CASSPTGVSTEAFF. Here the CDR3 DNA reads TGTGCCAGCAGCCCAACAGGGGTAAGCACTGAAGCTTTCTTT.

The chain employs TRBV27 and TRBJ2-5, with TRBD1 as a possible D gene (6 bases). The CDR3 runs to 14 residues. V was cut by 2 bases and J by 2 bases, with 9 bases left in between. Germline values: CDR1 MNHEY, CDR2 SMNVEV (reference sequence). CDR3 residues: CASSLRGQQETQYF. In DNA, the CDR3 is TGTGCCAGCAGTTTACGCGGACAGCAAGAGACCCAGTACTTC.

The chain recombines TRBV29-1 with TRBJ1-3, with a tentative D call TRBD1 (5 bases). The ends were cut back, 7 bases at V and 2 bases at J, with 21 bases in the middle. This CDR3 has 16 amino acids. Germline assignment: CDR1 SQVTM and CDR2 ANQGSEA. The chain's CDR3 is CSAQRVGEWAGNTIYF. The DNA for the CDR3 is TGCAGCGCCCAGCGGGTGGGGGAATGGGCTGGAAACACCATATATTTT.

V gene TRBV6-1 combines with J gene TRBJ2-1; TRBD2 aligns across 7 bases. There are 14 residues in the CDR3. Germline CDR1 and CDR2: MNHNS and SASEGT. The J segment lost 0 bases and the V segment lost 5 bases, leaving 1 base of the junction unmatched. The CDR3 DNA reads as TGTGCCAGCAGTTGGGGGGGCTCCTACAATGAGCAGTTCTTC. It specifies CASSWGGSYNEQFF.

This clone occurred a few times. The genes are TRBV30 and TRBJ1-5, with a possible D match to TRBD1 (5 bases). V was trimmed by 1 base and J by 7 bases, leaving 8 bases between them. Germline V gives CDR1 GTSNPN, CDR2 SVGIG (reference sequence). This CDR3 contains 12 residues. The CDR3 DNA sequence: TGTGCCTGGAGTGCGGGGGGACAGCCCCAGCATTTT. This codes for CAWSAGGQPQHF.